The present TCR beta chain was sequenced within a study of T cell changes during pregnancy in multiple sclerosis (dated 2019 in TCRdb). In the study overall: Changes in the T cell repertoire over the course of pregnancy were examined in this study in women with multiple sclerosis.

The protocol used for the library was the immunoSEQ multiplex PCR assay. TCRdb holds this immuneACCESS table with in-frame rearrangements only. Some clones are missing; in checked studies, unresolved V genes explain under half, and the rest has no known cause. The sample table records 100,000 or so clones; 94% of these occur just once. The top ten constitute approximately 1.6% of the sample. As encoded in the germline V gene, CDR1 is SGHRS while CDR2 is YFSETQ. Germline trimming amounts to 4 bases on V and 1 base on J, with 4 as the count of junction bases outside the gene matches. The CDR3 sequence holds 14 residues, the cysteine and phenylalanine included. Only the CDR3 portion is preserved as DNA: 42 bases, with reading frame beginning at the first base. As regards this clone: No cognate antigen has been identified for it. Qualities for individual bases were not recorded, and no much larger clone is one base off.

The material sequenced was peripheral blood, taken after pregnancy. In this chain, TRBV5-1 is recombined with TRBJ1-1, and 7 bases in between align with TRBD1. The TCR comes from a female donor in good health, enrolled as a control in a pregnancy study. In nucleotide form, the sequence is TGCGCCAGCAGCCAGGGGGTTACGAACACTGAAGCTTTCTTT. The encoded protein is CASSQGVTNTEAFF.